The 12 T cell receptor beta chains below all came from one sample that was sequenced in a study of neurological immune-mediated disorders. TCRdb re-called the 5' RACE reads through MiXCR, storing one row per CDR3 protein. Of tens of thousands of distinct CDR3 sequences in the sample, about 2% were seen once. Sequences were obtained from PBMCs. Receptors were obtained from a woman aged 40 to 49 with multiple sclerosis.

This clonotype appeared many times. The chain recombines TRBV20-1 with TRBJ1-2, with D possibly being TRBD1 (5 bases). The CDR3 is made up of 20 amino acids. CDR1 is DFQATT, CDR2 SNEGSKA, per germline (reference sequence). V lost 4 bases, J lost 4 bases, and 34 bases lay in between. The CDR3 loop is CSATNPAGPSTSLPIYGYTF. As DNA, the CDR3 is TGCAGTGCTACGAATCCCGCGGGACCCTCAACTTCTTTACCCATCTATGGCTACACCTTC.

This clonotype was seen at least ten times. This chain joins TRBV29-1 and TRBJ1-1, with D hard to call. Per germline, CDR1 SQVTM and CDR2 ANQGSEA. This CDR3 region has 11 residues. V lost 4 bases to trimming and J lost 0 bases, with 3 bases between them. The CDR3 nucleotides read TGCAGCGTTGTTTTGAACACTGAAGCTTTCTTT. As protein: CSVVLNTEAFF. Based on the CDR3 plus reference TRBV29-1 and TRBJ1-1, the full variable domain is SAVISQKPSRDICQRGTSLTIQCQVDSQVTMMFWYRQQPGQSLTLIATANQGSEATYESGFVIDKFPISRPNLTFSTLTVSNMSPEDSSIYLCSVVLNTEAFFGQGTRLTVV.

In this sample, this clonotype turned up many times. The rearrangement links TRBV7-2 to TRBJ1-1; possible D gene TRBD1, 5 bases. This CDR3 spans 17 amino acids. Germline values: CDR1 SGHTA, CDR2 FQGNSA. V lost 6 bases and J lost 10, with 30 bases in between. The CDR3 nucleotides read TGTGCCAGCAGGGCCTCGGGCGGGGCAAGGGATTTGATCGGAGCTTTCTTT. Translated: CASRASGGARDLIGAFF.

This clonotype was picked up many times. The rearrangement uses TRBV7-8 and TRBJ2-3; 9 bases line up with TRBD1. The V gene end was trimmed by 5 bases and the J gene end by 3 bases; junction bases not matched to a gene: 24. Germline CDR1 is SGHVS and CDR2 is FQNEAQ. CDR3 length equals 21 residues. The CDR3 region is CASSPGWGQGIGAARTDTQYF. As DNA, the CDR3 is TGTGCCAGCAGCCCCGGGTGGGGACAGGGTATAGGAGCCGCACGTACAGATACGCAGTATTTT.

This clonotype was detected many times. J is TRBJ2-7 and V is TRBV10-2, with 8 bases identical to TRBD1. Losses at the gene ends were 7 bases for V and 5 bases for J; bases not matched to a gene: 10. CDR3 size: 14 residues. Germline V gene sequence: CDR1 WSHSY, CDR2 SAAADI. CDR3 in DNA: TGCGCCAGCAAGGGGACAGGAGGTTTGCACGAGCAGTACTTC. This gives the protein CASKGTGGLHEQYF.

To note about this clonotype: It may be a read error: a sequence one base away is much more abundant. V is TRBV20-1 and J is TRBJ1-6; D uncertain. The CDR3 length is 12 residues. Germline CDR1 DFQATT, CDR2 SNEGSKA (reference sequence). V lost 6 bases and J 7 bases, leaving 10 bases between the germline ends. This chain's CDR3 is CSAPMGNSPLHF. The CDR3, as DNA: TGCAGTGCCCCCATGGGAAATTCACCCCTCCACTTT.

This clonotype was observed at least ten times. V is TRBV5-1 and J is TRBJ1-5; TRBD1 might be the D (6 bases). The CDR3 totals 15 residues. CDR1 is SGHRS, CDR2 YFSETQ, per germline. V was trimmed by 4 bases and J by 7 bases, leaving 18 bases between them. In DNA form, the CDR3 reads TGCGCCAGCAGCCCCGGCGGGGGGGCAAGGCAGCCCCAGCATTTT. It codes for CASSPGGGARQPQHF.

This clonotype came up many times. The gene calls are TRBV18 and TRBJ2-1, with TRBD1 identical over 8 bases. The CDR3 spans 15 residues. J lost 3 bases, V lost 0 bases, and 1 base had no gene match. Germline lookup yields CDR1 KGHSH and CDR2 LQKENI. The CDR3: CASSPPRGLYNEQFF. In nucleotides, the CDR3 is TGTGCCAGCTCACCACCCAGGGGGCTCTACAATGAGCAGTTCTTC.

This clonotype has ten or more counts. The chain couples TRBV12-3 or TRBV12-4 to TRBJ1-1; D is uncertain. The V gene lost 2 bases and the J gene lost 10 bases, with 11 bases spanning the gap. The CDR3 runs 12 residues. CDR3 loop: CASSLSPGGAFF. The DNA of the CDR3 is TGTGCCAGCAGTTTATCGCCAGGTGGAGCTTTCTTT.

This clonotype was observed at least ten times. This chain links TRBV2 with TRBJ2-2; D is uncertain. CDR3 length equals 12 residues. Germline V lookup: CDR1 SNHLY, CDR2 FYNNEI. Trimming removed 8 bases from V and 4 bases from J, with 8 bases in between. As DNA, the CDR3 is TGTGCCAGCGGAACGTTCACCGGGGAGCTGTTTTTT. The encoded protein is CASGTFTGELFF.

About this clonotype: Just one base apart from a much larger clone, this may be a read error. The chain has TRBV20-1 and TRBJ1-5, with D tentatively TRBD1 (5 bases). From germline, CDR1 is DFQATT and CDR2 SNEGSKA (reference sequence). The CDR3 is 14 residues long. V lost 5 bases and J 1 base, leaving 12 bases between the germline ends. The CDR3, as DNA: TGCAGTGCTCACGTTGGGGGAAGCAATCAGCCCCAGCATTTT. This codes for CSAHVGGSNQPQHF.

Notes on this clonotype: One junction end does not reproduce the germline sequence, and a read error may be involved. The chain links TRBV5-1 to TRBJ2-7; tentative D call: TRBD1 (5 bases). This CDR3 contains 12 residues. Per germline, CDR1 SGHRS and CDR2 YFSETQ. The CDR3 bases are TGCGACAGCAGCACTGGACATGACGAGCAGTACTTC. Translated, it gives CDSSTGHDEQYF.